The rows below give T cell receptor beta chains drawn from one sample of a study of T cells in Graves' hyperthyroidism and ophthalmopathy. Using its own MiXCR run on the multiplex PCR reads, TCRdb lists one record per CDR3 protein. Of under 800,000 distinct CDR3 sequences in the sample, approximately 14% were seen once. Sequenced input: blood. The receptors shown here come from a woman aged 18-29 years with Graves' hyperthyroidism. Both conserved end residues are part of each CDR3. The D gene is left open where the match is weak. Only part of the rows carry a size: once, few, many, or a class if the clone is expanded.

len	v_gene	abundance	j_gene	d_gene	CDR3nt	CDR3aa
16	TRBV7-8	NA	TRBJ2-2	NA	TGTGCCAGCAGCTTCGGTCGGCGGGAGAACACCGGGGAGCTGTTTTTT	CASSFGRRENTGELFF
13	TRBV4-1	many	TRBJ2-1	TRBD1	TGCGCCAGCTGGGCAGGGGGTTACAATGAGCAGTTCTTC	CASWAGGYNEQFF
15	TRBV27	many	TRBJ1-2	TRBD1	TGTGCCAGCAGTTCCCGGGACAGGCTGACCTATGGCTACACCTTC	CASSSRDRLTYGYTF
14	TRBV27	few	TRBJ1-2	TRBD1	TGTGCCAGCAGTTTATCCGGGACAGCCTATGGCTACACCTTC	CASSLSGTAYGYTF
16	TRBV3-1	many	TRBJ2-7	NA	TGTGCCAGCAGCCAAGATATCTCCGTCAGGTCCTACGAGCAGTACTTC	CASSQDISVRSYEQYF
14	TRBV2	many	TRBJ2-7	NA	TGTGCCAGCAGCTCGGACCGATTAAACTACGAGCAGTACTTC	CASSSDRLNYEQYF
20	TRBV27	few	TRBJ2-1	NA	TGTGCCAGCACCACTCGAACCGGGACCGACGGGGGCGGCAAGCGTAATGAGCAGTTCTTC	CASTTRTGTDGGGKRNEQFF
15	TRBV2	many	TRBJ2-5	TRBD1	TGTGCCAGCAGGGCCGGGACAGGGGGCTTGGAGACCCAGTACTTC	CASRAGTGGLETQYF
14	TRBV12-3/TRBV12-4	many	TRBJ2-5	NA	TGTGCCAGCAGTTTAGGGGGTTACCAAGAGACCCAGTACTTC	CASSLGGYQETQYF
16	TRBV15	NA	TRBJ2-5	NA	TGTGCCACCAGCAGAGAGCGTCTGGGGGTCCAAGAGACCCAGTACTTC	CATSRERLGVQETQYF
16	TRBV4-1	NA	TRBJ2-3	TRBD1	TGCGCCAGCAGCCAGGATGACAGGGCCCACACAGATACGCAGTATTTT	CASSQDDRAHTDTQYF
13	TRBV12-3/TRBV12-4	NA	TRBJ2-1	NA	TGTGCCAGCAGCCGGGAAAGATGGGGGGAGCAGTTCTTC	CASSRERWGEQFF
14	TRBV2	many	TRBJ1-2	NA	TGTGCCAGCAGGATGACGGACGGACTATCCGGCTACACCTTC	CASRMTDGLSGYTF
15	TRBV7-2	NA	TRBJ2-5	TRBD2	TGTGCCAGCAGCTGGTTAGCGGGAGTATCGGAGACCCAGTACTTC	CASSWLAGVSETQYF
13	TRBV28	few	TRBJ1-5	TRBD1	TGTGCCAGCGGACAGGGAAGCAATCAGCCCCAGCATTTT	CASGQGSNQPQHF
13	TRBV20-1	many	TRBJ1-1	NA	TGCAGTGCTAGAAGGGGTGAGGTCACTGAAGCTTTCTTT	CSARRGEVTEAFF
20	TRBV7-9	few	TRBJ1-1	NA	TGTGCCAGCAGCGTCCCCCGTTTGAACTCGGGGGACTCCAAGAACACTGAAGCTTTCTTT	CASSVPRLNSGDSKNTEAFF
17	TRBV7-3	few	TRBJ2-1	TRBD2	TGTGCCAGCAGCTTGGGACTAGAACGGCTGGGGTTTGGTGAGCAGTTCTTC	CASSLGLERLGFGEQFF
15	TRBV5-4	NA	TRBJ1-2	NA	TGTGCCAGCAGCGTACGGGACACCTCTAACTATGGCTACACCTTC	CASSVRDTSNYGYTF
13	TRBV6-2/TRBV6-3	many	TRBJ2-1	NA	TGTGCCAGCAGTTTCAGGGGAAACAATGAGCAGTTCTTC	CASSFRGNNEQFF
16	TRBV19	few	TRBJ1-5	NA	TGTGCCAGTAGTATTTGGAGACAGGCTTCCAATCAGCCCCAGCATTTT	CASSIWRQASNQPQHF
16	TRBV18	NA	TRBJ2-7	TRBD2	TGTGCCAGCTCACCAGCCAACCGAGGGAGGGCCTACGAGCAGTACTTC	CASSPANRGRAYEQYF
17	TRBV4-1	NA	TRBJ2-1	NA	TGCGCCAGCAGCCAAGGTCTGTATCAGGCCCTATACAATGAGCAGTTCTTC	CASSQGLYQALYNEQFF
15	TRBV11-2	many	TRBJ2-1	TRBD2	TGTGCCAGCAGCCCGCAGCGGGAGGCTTACAATGAGCAGTTCTTC	CASSPQREAYNEQFF
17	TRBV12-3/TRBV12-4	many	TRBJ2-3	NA	TGTGCCAGCAGCCATTATCGGGGGGCGCAGACGACAGATACGCAGTATTTT	CASSHYRGAQTTDTQYF
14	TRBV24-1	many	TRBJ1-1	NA	TGTGCCACCAGTCCGTCAGCGATGAACACTGAAGCTTTCTTT	CATSPSAMNTEAFF
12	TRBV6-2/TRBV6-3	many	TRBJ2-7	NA	TGTGCCAGCAGTGGTCTAGCTGACGAGCAGTACTTC	CASSGLADEQYF
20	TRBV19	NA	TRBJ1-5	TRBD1	TGTGCCAGCCAAAACAGGGGGCCTCGATATTTAGTTTATAGCAATCAGCCCCAGCATTTT	CASQNRGPRYLVYSNQPQHF
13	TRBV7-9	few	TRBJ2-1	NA	TGTGCCACCAGTGAACTCCACGTCAATGAGCAGTTCTTC	CATSELHVNEQFF
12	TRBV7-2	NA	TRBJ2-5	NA	TGTGCCAGCAGCCCCTCCGAGAGGACCCAGTACTTC	CASSPSERTQYF
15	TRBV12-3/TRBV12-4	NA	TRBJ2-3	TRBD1	TGTGCCAGCAGTTTGGAAGGGGGCCGTGGAGATACGCAGTATTTT	CASSLEGGRGDTQYF
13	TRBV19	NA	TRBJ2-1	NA	TGTGCCAGTAGTTGGTCCAAGTACAATGAGCAGTTCTTC	CASSWSKYNEQFF
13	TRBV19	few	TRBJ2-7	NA	TGTGCCAGTAGTAGTGTCGGATCCTACGAGCAGTACTTC	CASSSVGSYEQYF
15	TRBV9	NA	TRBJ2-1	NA	TGTGCCAGCAGCGCCAGGTTAGGGTTTTACAATGAGCAGTTCTTC	CASSARLGFYNEQFF
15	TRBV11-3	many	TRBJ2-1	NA	TGTGCCAGCAGCTCCCGGGACTCACCCTACAATGAGCAGTTCTTC	CASSSRDSPYNEQFF
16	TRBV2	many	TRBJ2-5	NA	TGTGCCAGCAGTGAAGCCAACGAAATACTAAAAGAGACCCAGTACTTC	CASSEANEILKETQYF
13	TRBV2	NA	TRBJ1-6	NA	TGTGCCAGCAGTCGTACAGATAATTCACCCCTCCACTTT	CASSRTDNSPLHF
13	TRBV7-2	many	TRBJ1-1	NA	TGTGCCAGCAGCAAAGGAGCCAACACTGAAGCTTTCTTT	CASSKGANTEAFF
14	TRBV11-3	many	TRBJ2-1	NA	TGTGCCAGCAGCTTGTTGCCTAGCCGCAATGAGCAGTTCTTC	CASSLLPSRNEQFF
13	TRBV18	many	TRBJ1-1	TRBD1	TGTGCCAGCTCACCGGGACAGGGGGTTGAAGCTTTCTTT	CASSPGQGVEAFF
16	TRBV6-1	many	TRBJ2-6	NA	TGTGCCAGCAGTGAATGGTTAGCGGCTGGGGCCAACGTCCTGACTTTC	CASSEWLAAGANVLTF
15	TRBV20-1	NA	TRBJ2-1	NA	TGCAGTGCTAGTGCTGGAGGGAACTCCTACAATGAGCAGTTCTTC	CSASAGGNSYNEQFF
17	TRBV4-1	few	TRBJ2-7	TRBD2	TGCGCCAGCAGCCAAGATCCTAGCGGGACGGGGTCCTACGAGCAGTACTTC	CASSQDPSGTGSYEQYF
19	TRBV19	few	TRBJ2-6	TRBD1	TGTGCCAGTAGTATAAGGAGGGGGACAGGGTACTCTGGGGCCAACGTCCTGACTTTC	CASSIRRGTGYSGANVLTF
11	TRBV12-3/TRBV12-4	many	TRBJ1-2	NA	TGTGCCAGCAGTTGGAACTATGGCTACACCTTC	CASSWNYGYTF
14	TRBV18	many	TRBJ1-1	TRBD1	TGTGCCAGCTCGTTACAGGGGGCGAACACTGAAGCTTTCTTT	CASSLQGANTEAFF
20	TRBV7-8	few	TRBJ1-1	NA	TGTGCCAGCACCTTCTCAGGACAGTCCTCAAGGGTGGGTAGGAACACTGAAGCTTTCTTT	CASTFSGQSSRVGRNTEAFF
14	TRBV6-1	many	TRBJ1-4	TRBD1	TGTGCCAGCAACCAGGGGGAGCGGTGGGAAAAACTGTTTTTT	CASNQGERWEKLFF
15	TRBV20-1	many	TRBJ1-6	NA	TGCAGTGCCCCGATCGGGGGTAGGGGAAATTCACCCCTCCACTTT	CSAPIGGRGNSPLHF
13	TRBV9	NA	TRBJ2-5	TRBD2	TGTGCCAGCGGGGAGGGTAACCAAGAGACCCAGTACTTC	CASGEGNQETQYF
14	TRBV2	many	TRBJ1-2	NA	TGTGCCAGCAGTTTCGATATGGGTCCGGTTGGCTACACCTTC	CASSFDMGPVGYTF
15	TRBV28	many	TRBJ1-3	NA	TGTGCCAGCAGGGGAGTGGAGGGAAGCGGAAACACCATATATTTT	CASRGVEGSGNTIYF
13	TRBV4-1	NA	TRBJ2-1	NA	TGCGCCAGCAGCCCCCGGTGGCGGAATGAGCAGTTCTTC	CASSPRWRNEQFF